This note documents a single T cell receptor (beta chain) sequence. Antigen: not known. Runs used v3.0 of the immunoSEQ assay and were done at survey level. TCRdb's table, derived via immunoSEQ multiplex PCR, lists solely in-frame clones and lacks some. The table has 20,000 to 25,000 clones, around four fifths seen once. In germline, CDR1 is MGHDK, CDR2 SYGVNS. V was pared by 3 bases and J by 1 base, with 6 bases of the junction left unmatched. This CDR3 comprises 16 residues. The study used samples holding roughly 0.95-11 million cryopreserved PBMC before DNA extraction. This record belongs to a study of long-term antiretroviral therapy in people with HIV. Study overall: Samples collected earliest predate the 2015 immediate-ART recommendation by about a decade.

General study findings and limits: Dominant in the repertoire at all time points were clones expanded before ART. HIV repertoires had narrower CDR3 length ranges than controls.

The chain couples TRBV25-1 to TRBJ2-4; the match to TRBD2 covers 7 bases. The sequence derives from a man between 40 and 49 years old with HIV. Material: unsorted PBMCs, obtained 1.6 years after starting antiretroviral therapy. For the CDR3, the DNA is TGTGCCAGCAGTGATCGTACGACTAGCGCCAAAAACATTCAGTACTTC. This sequence encodes CASSDRTTSAKNIQYF.